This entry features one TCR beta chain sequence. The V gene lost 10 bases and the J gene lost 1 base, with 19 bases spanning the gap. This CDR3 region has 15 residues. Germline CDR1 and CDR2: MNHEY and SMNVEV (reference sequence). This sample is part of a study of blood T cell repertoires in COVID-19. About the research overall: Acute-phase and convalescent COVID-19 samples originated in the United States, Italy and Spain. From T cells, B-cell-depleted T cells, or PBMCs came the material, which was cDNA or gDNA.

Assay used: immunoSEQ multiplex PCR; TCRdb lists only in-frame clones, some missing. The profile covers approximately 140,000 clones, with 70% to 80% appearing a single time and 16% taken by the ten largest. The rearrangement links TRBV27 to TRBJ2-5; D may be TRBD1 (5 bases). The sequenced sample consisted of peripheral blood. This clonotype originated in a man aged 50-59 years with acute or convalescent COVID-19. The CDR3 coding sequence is TGTGCCACCCGCGTGGTACAGGTTGGCCAAGAGACCCAGTACTTC. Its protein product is CATRVVQVGQETQYF.